This TCR beta chain derives from a study of blood T cells in healthy people across ages (dated by TCRdb to 2013 to 2016). Study-wide context: In model experiments, roughly one uniquely barcoded TCR beta cDNA molecule per two T cells was captured by template switching. For two donors (one aged 18 to 29 and one aged 80 or older), the study analyzed two additional independent replicas of 1 million unique cDNA reads from the same blood draw. Age-related changes in TCR beta repertoire diversity were measured in the study by deep sequencing normalized with unique cDNA molecular identifiers. To avoid experimental bias, donors of different ages were spread randomly across the sequencing lanes. The donors were split into four age groups: young (average around 15 years), middle-aged (around 37), aged (about 62) and long-lived (under 85). What the study reported, not specific to this receptor: Observed TCR beta diversity correlated strongly with the percentage of naive T cells measured by flow cytometry. Compared with the aged group, more naive CD4+ T cells, fewer expanded clones and increased TCR diversity were shown by the long-lived group, suggesting age selection. Estimates of total diversity based on one million sequenced T cells were considered lower bounds and underestimates. Because the CMV infection status of the donors was unknown, age-related changes in expanded clonotypes may potentially have been confounded. As age increased, observed TCR beta diversity per million T cells dropped in a roughly linear way, and a significant reduction was already evident by age 40. Because profiling used bulk unsorted PBMCs, naive and antigen-experienced compartments could not be compared conclusively.

Library method: 5' RACE. Sequencing was performed on an Illumina HiSeq 2500. The second PCR ran for about 6 to 12 cycles and used a J-beta primer mix along with a sample-barcoded 5' primer. Each TCR beta cDNA molecule received a unique molecular identifier from a template-switch 5' adaptor carrying 12 random nucleotides. At least 2.5 million CDR3-containing paired-end reads were obtained from each sample. First-strand cDNA was synthesized from all RNA with the Mint cDNA synthesis kit, primed by a TRBC-specific oligonucleotide. All cDNA was treated with uracil-DNA glycosylase and then went through a first 18-cycle PCR with the universal primers M1SS and BC2_uni_R. Per the source publication's procedure: Each sample was normalized by randomly selecting 1 million high-quality reads, each carrying a distinct molecular identifier. Instead of being binned into consensus sequences, reads that shared molecular identifiers were thrown out. MiTCR, run with a Q25 quality threshold and the strictest error-elimination algorithm, handled CDR3 identification, clonotype clustering and error correction. Lower-bound total TCR beta diversity was estimated with a nonparametric unseen species model using Euler transformation. TCRdb's own reprocessing of the public reads used fastp at Q25 and MiXCR and kept productive beta chains. Merged by CDR3 protein, the rows form single entries marked with the most common genes and DNA. The V and J calls here are based on TCRdb, not the publication. Within this sample are about 1.8 million distinct CDR3 sequences, with around half of them counted one time only. Of the sample, less than 2.5% is held by the ten largest clones.

Donors were approximately 42 systemically healthy Caucasian individuals from Russia aged roughly 6 to 90 years. Roughly 11 milliliters of peripheral blood were drawn from each donor into EDTA-treated Vacutainer tubes. Ficoll-Paque density-gradient centrifugation was used to isolate PBMCs, with at least 6.5 million obtained per sample. Trizol reagent was used to extract total RNA from the PBMCs, yielding at least 5 micrograms per sample. Naive CD45RAhigh/CD27high T cell percentages were measured by flow cytometry on a PBMC aliquot from every donor. CDR1 SGHAT and CDR2 FQDESV were looked up in the germline V gene (reference sequence). Counted from cysteine to phenylalanine, this CDR3 has 16 amino acids. Here the CDR3 DNA is all that survives: 48 bases in frame from base 1. Trimming at the junction amounts to 1 base on V and 3 bases on J, and the germline ends lie 10 bases apart. This clonotype was recorded a few times. There is no known antigen for this receptor. Base qualities are not provided; no much larger clone lies one nucleotide away.

The specimen was blood. The source of this sequence is a woman aged 40 to 49 in good health. This chain joins TRBV11-1 to TRBJ2-6; the D gene identity is not certain. This receptor carries the CDR3 CASSLVGSLGANVLTF. The DNA sequence is given as TGTGCCAGCAGCTTAGTGGGCAGTCTTGGGGCCAACGTCCTGACTTTC.